The 13 T cell receptor beta chains reported below all come from one sample, sequenced in a study of blood T cells in healthy people across ages. Combining a sample-barcoded 5' primer with a J-beta primer mix, a second PCR ran for about 7 to 11 cycles. TCRdb independently ran MiXCR on the 5' RACE reads; one entry per CDR3 protein. The sample has 650,000 to 800,000 distinct CDR3 sequences, roughly 44% seen once. Sequenced input: blood. All receptors come from a man between 60 and 75 years old in good health.

The table lists this clonotype with a few counts. The chain carries TRBV6-2 or TRBV6-3 and TRBJ2-7; 10 bases match TRBD1. Germline V CDR1 and CDR2: MNHEY, SVGEGT. The CDR3 has 15 amino acids. With 6 bases clipped from V and 2 bases from J, the junction kept 7 bases outside the gene matches. CDR3 protein: CASSAGQGQTYEQYF. CDR3 DNA: TGTGCCAGCAGCGCGGGACAGGGGCAGACCTACGAGCAGTACTTC.

CDR3 region: CASSYSRLAGGPGEQFF. The CDR3 DNA follows: TGTGCCAGCAGTTACTCTCGACTAGCGGGGGGGCCTGGTGAGCAGTTCTTC. The gene calls are TRBV6-5 and TRBJ2-1; 14 nucleotides agree with TRBD2. Trimming removed 0 bases from V and 9 bases from J; junction bases left unmatched: 7. Germline values: CDR1 MNHEY, CDR2 SVGAGI. This CDR3 is built from 17 residues.

The V call is TRBV7-9, the J call TRBJ2-2, with unresolved D. The CDR3 loop spans 11 amino acids. V lost 7 bases, J lost 6 bases, and 6 bases lay in between. Germline lookup yields CDR1 SEHNR and CDR2 FQNEAQ (reference sequence). The CDR3: CASTLAGELFF. In DNA, the CDR3 is TGTGCCAGCACCCTAGCCGGGGAGCTGTTTTTT.

The chain links TRBV5-5 to TRBJ2-7, with TRBD1 matching over 10 bases. From germline, CDR1 is SGHKS and CDR2 YYEKEE (reference sequence). CDR3 length equals 14 residues. The V gene end was trimmed by 4 bases and the J gene end by 5 bases; junction bases not matched to a gene: 6. The chain's CDR3 is CASSRDRGVDEQYF. CDR3 DNA sequence: TGTGCCAGCAGCCGGGACAGGGGAGTCGACGAGCAGTACTTC.

This clonotype appeared a few times. The chain combines TRBV30 with TRBJ1-2; 7 bases are a match to TRBD1. From germline, CDR1 is GTSNPN and CDR2 SVGIG (reference sequence). The CDR3 consists of 14 residues. The V gene end was trimmed by 3 bases and the J gene end by 3 bases; junction bases not matched to a gene: 7. The CDR3, as DNA: TGTGCCTGGAGCGGGGCAGGGGGATACTATGGCTACACCTTC. This sequence encodes CAWSGAGGYYGYTF.

The chain is built from TRBV6-5 and TRBJ1-1; tentatively, D is TRBD1 (5 bases). The CDR3 has 15 amino acids. Trimming took off 2 bases at V and 6 bases at J, with 16 bases between the two ends. Looked up from germline, CDR1 is MNHEY and CDR2 is SVGAGI. The CDR3 here is CASSYGGRLVSEAFF. The CDR3 DNA is TGTGCCAGCAGTTACGGGGGTAGGTTGGTGTCTGAAGCTTTCTTT.

J is TRBJ1-2 and V is TRBV6-5; perhaps TRBD1 as D (5 bases). The CDR3 covers 13 residues. The germline gives CDR1 MNHEY, CDR2 SVGAGI. Trimming took 3 bases from V and 1 from J, leaving 6 bases between them. CDR3 sequence: CASSYQGNYGYTF. The CDR3 DNA reads as TGTGCCAGCAGTTATCAGGGTAACTATGGCTACACCTTC.

The J gene is TRBJ1-4, the V gene TRBV20-1; D not certain. V lost 3 bases and J 6 bases, leaving 14 bases between the germline ends. The CDR3 covers 14 residues. Germline V lookup: CDR1 DFQATT, CDR2 SNEGSKA (reference sequence). The CDR3 spells CSARWAGYDEKLFF. CDR3 DNA sequence: TGCAGTGCTAGGTGGGCCGGGTATGATGAAAAACTGTTTTTT.

The table lists this clonotype with a count of one. The CDR3 reads CASSYSFPAPDSNQPQHF. The DNA for the CDR3 is TGTGCCAGCAGTTACTCTTTCCCGGCGCCCGATAGCAATCAGCCCCAGCATTTT. The chain employs TRBV6-2 or TRBV6-3 and TRBJ1-5, with D unresolved. CDR3 length equals 18 residues. V was pared by 0 bases and J by 0 bases, with 15 bases between. Per the germline V gene, CDR1 is MNHEY and CDR2 is SVGEGT.

The gene calls are TRBV7-9 and TRBJ2-1, with 11 nucleotides matching TRBD2. The trim removed 8 bases at V and 7 bases at J, leaving 4 bases unmatched. This CDR3 region has 13 residues. Looked up from germline, CDR1 is SEHNR and CDR2 is FQNEAQ (reference sequence). CDR3 bases: TGTGCCAGCGAGAGGACTAGCGGGAATGAGCAGTTCTTC. Amino acids: CASERTSGNEQFF. Full variable domain (remainder filled in from reference TRBV7-9 and TRBJ2-1): DTGVSQNPRHKITKRGQNVTFRCDPISEHNRLYWYRQTLGQGPEFLTYFQNEAQLEKSRLLSDRFSAERPKGSFSTLEIQRTEQGDSAMYLCASERTSGNEQFFGPGTRLTVL.

The chain's CDR3 is CAGTMNTEAFF. The CDR3 DNA follows: TGTGCCGGAACAATGAACACTGAAGCTTTCTTT. V and J are TRBV30 and TRBJ1-1; D gene ambiguous. The CDR3 is 11 residues long. Trimming stripped 8 bases from V and 0 bases from J, with 7 bases between. CDR1 and CDR2 from the germline V gene are GTSNPN and SVGIG (reference sequence). The full variable domain, completed using reference TRBV30 and TRBJ1-1, is SQTIHQWPATLVQPVGSPLSLECTVEGTSNPNLYWYRQAAGRGLQLLFYSVGIGQISSEVPQNLSASRPQDRQFILSSKKLLLSDSGFYLCAGTMNTEAFFGQGTRLTVV.

The chain has TRBV7-2 and TRBJ2-2; D ambiguous. This CDR3 spans 14 amino acids. Germline values: CDR1 SGHTA, CDR2 FQGNSA. Trimming pared 5 bases from V and 4 bases from J, leaving 11 bases between. The chain's CDR3 is CASSTDLGTGELFF. The DNA for the CDR3 is TGTGCCAGCAGCACCGACCTGGGCACCGGGGAGCTGTTTTTT.

The sample holds many counts of this clonotype. J is TRBJ1-2 and V is TRBV7-2; 9 bases are a match to TRBD1. The CDR3 is 15 amino acids. Per the germline V gene, CDR1 is SGHTA and CDR2 is FQGNSA. V shed 4 bases, J shed 4 bases, and the junction held 7 bases outside the gene matches. The CDR3 DNA reads as TGTGCCAGCAGCTCGGGACAGGGCCGCCTCTATGGCTACACCTTC. Translated: CASSSGQGRLYGYTF.